This passage covers 3 T cell receptor beta chains from one sample sequenced in a study of human T cells and chemical hapten exposure. This sample's time point: patch test 1, 2 weeks after DPC sensitization. The treatment was: therapeutic diphenylcyclopropenone sensitization with weekly scalp DPC. TCRdb re-called the RACE reads with MiXCR, one entry per CDR3 protein. The sample consists of tens of thousands of distinct CDR3 sequences, under 13% of them appearing once. The sequences come from whole blood, collected in connection with sensitization to the hapten diphenylcyclopropenone (DPC). The receptor set was obtained from a woman aged 45-65 years with alopecia areata. Some clones in this sample may be carry-over from other donors' samples.

The CDR3 DNA reads as TGTGCCAGCAGCGCTACTAGCGGGAGGGTCCCAGATACGCAGTATTTT. Its translation is CASSATSGRVPDTQYF. The chain carries TRBV7-9 and TRBJ2-3; 13 nucleotides align to TRBD2. Germline loops: CDR1 SEHNR, CDR2 FQNEAQ (reference sequence). The CDR3 covers 16 residues. V lost 5 bases to trimming and J lost 4 bases; unmatched junction nucleotides: 6.

This clonotype showed up many times. The rearrangement uses TRBV4-1 and TRBJ2-1; D is uncertain. Germline V gene data show CDR1 as MGHRA and CDR2 as YSYEKL. V was cut by 2 bases and J by 5 bases, with 16 bases left in between. The CDR3 runs 16 residues. CDR3 DNA sequence: TGCGCCAGCAGCCAATTCGACCCCCTCCTAGACAATGAGCAGTTCTTC. It codes for CASSQFDPLLDNEQFF.

This clonotype was counted a few times. The CDR3 DNA is TGTGCCAGCAGCCGTACTAGCGGAGGGGGCACCGGGGAGCTGTTTTTT. It codes for CASSRTSGGGTGELFF. The chain employs TRBV6-5 and TRBJ2-2, with 8 positions matching TRBD2. Germline assignment: CDR1 MNHEY and CDR2 SVGAGI. Trimming cost V 6 bases and J 4 bases; bases outside gene matches: 10. The CDR3 consists of 16 residues.